Described below is a single TCR beta chain sequence and its context. From germline, CDR1 is SGDLS and CDR2 YYNGEE. The CDR3 sequence is 15 residues long. Trimming pared 0 bases from V and 7 bases from J, leaving 13 bases between. Amplified regions were TCR beta CDR3 sequences from RNA transcripts. Carried out on the TCR CDR3, a first-round RT-PCR used the HTBI primer set. TCRdb re-analysed the multiplex PCR reads in MiXCR, keeping a single row per CDR3 protein. The sample contains some 650,000 distinct CDR3 sequences, 16% of which appear only once. These data are taken from a study of T cells in Graves' hyperthyroidism and ophthalmopathy.

The source is a woman aged 40 to 50 with Graves' ophthalmopathy. The sample comprised blood. The chain is built from TRBV9 and TRBJ2-2; weak D call: TRBD2 (5 bases). The CDR3 sequence is CASSVAPGRGGELFF. The CDR3, as DNA: TGTGCCAGCAGCGTAGCCCCAGGCCGGGGCGGGGAGCTGTTTTTT.